This TCR beta chain originates from a study of T cells in Graves' hyperthyroidism and ophthalmopathy. The study excluded patients with uncontrolled infection, other autoimmune disease, pregnancy or lactation. The CDR3 is made up of 12 amino acids. Germline V CDR1 and CDR2: SQVTM, ANQGSEA. Trimming stripped 7 bases from V and 3 bases from J, with 12 bases between. Amplification yielded TCR beta CDR3 regions, with RNA transcripts as the source. The primer set for the first-round RT-PCR of the TCR CDR3 was HTBI. TCRdb re-called the multiplex PCR reads with MiXCR, one entry per CDR3 protein. The sample includes around 370,000 distinct CDR3 sequences, about 18% of them seen just once. This clonotype was seen at least ten times.

Sequenced: blood. The rearrangement links TRBV29-1 to TRBJ1-1; possible D gene TRBD1, 6 bases. The TCR originated in a man aged 18 to 29 with Graves' ophthalmopathy. The CDR3 region is CSGGEGDTEAFF. The CDR3 DNA is TGCAGCGGGGGGGAGGGGGACACTGAAGCTTTCTTT.